This is a list of T cell receptor beta chains from one sample in a study of identical twins. TCRdb redid the calling of the 5' RACE reads with MiXCR, one entry per CDR3 protein. The top ten hold roughly 7% of the sample, which has hundreds of thousands of distinct CDR3 sequences, 9% to 15% seen once. The data were also submitted as part of a second study, on yellow fever vaccine responses in identical twins.

Sequencing used CD8+ T cells sorted from blood. These receptors were taken from a woman under 30 in good health. Both conserved end residues are part of each CDR3. The D gene is left open where the match is weak. Size is omitted from some rows. Given values are once, few, many or a class for expanded clones.

CDR3nt	CDR3aa	abundance	d_gene	v_gene	j_gene
TGTGCCAGCAGCCCCCGTGGCCGTCGGGGCTACACCTTC	CASSPRGRRGYTF	.	.	TRBV13	TRBJ1-2
TGTGCCAGCAGTTTAATGGCGGGAGGCACAGATACGCAGTATTTT	CASSLMAGGTDTQYF	.	TRBD2	TRBV12-3/TRBV12-4	TRBJ2-3
TGTGCCAGCAGTTTAAGATTAGCAGGGACAGATACGCAGTATTTT	CASSLRLAGTDTQYF	few	.	TRBV28	TRBJ2-3
TGTGCCAGCAGCTCCGTAGTGAGCTCCGGGGAGCTGTTTTTT	CASSSVVSSGELFF	few	.	TRBV7-9	TRBJ2-2
TGTGCCAGCTACGGGACACCCTCCGGCTACACCTTC	CASYGTPSGYTF	few	.	TRBV12-3/TRBV12-4	TRBJ1-2
TGTGCCAGCAGTCCCCTAGCGGGGTCAACCAAAAACATTCAGTACTTC	CASSPLAGSTKNIQYF	few	TRBD2	TRBV27	TRBJ2-4
TGTGCCAGCAGTACCCCGATCAATGAGCAGTTCTTC	CASSTPINEQFF	many	.	TRBV12-3/TRBV12-4	TRBJ2-1
TGTGCCAGCAGCCCAAGACGGACCACCTACGAGCAGTACTTC	CASSPRRTTYEQYF	few	.	TRBV5-6	TRBJ2-7
TGTGCCAGCAGCTTTGGGCAGGGGACTTACGAGCAGTACTTC	CASSFGQGTYEQYF	.	.	TRBV11-2	TRBJ2-7
TGCGCCAGCAGCTTAGCTAGCGGGAGTGATACGCAGTATTTT	CASSLASGSDTQYF	many	TRBD2	TRBV5-1	TRBJ2-3
TGTGCCAGCAGTTTATCGGGACTAGGGGGTAACAATGAGCAGTTCTTC	CASSLSGLGGNNEQFF	few	TRBD2	TRBV27	TRBJ2-1
TGTGCCACCAGCAGAGTTGGACTAGCGGGAGATGAGCAGTTCTTC	CATSRVGLAGDEQFF	.	TRBD2	TRBV15	TRBJ2-1
TGTGCCATTACGGGCTCTAGCACAGATACGCAGTATTTT	CAITGSSTDTQYF	many	.	TRBV6-2/TRBV6-3	TRBJ2-3
TGTGCCAGCAGTTACTCGAACGTTCAGCCGGGACTAGCGGGGGGGGATGAGACCCAGTACTTC	CASSYSNVQPGLAGGDETQYF	once	TRBD2	TRBV6-2/TRBV6-3	TRBJ2-5
TGTGCCAGCAGTTACTCCGCGACAGCAACTAATGAAAAACTGTTTTTT	CASSYSATATNEKLFF	few	.	TRBV6-5	TRBJ1-4
TGCAGTGCCAACCTACAAGGACTAGCGGGGGCAGAGACCCAGTACTTC	CSANLQGLAGAETQYF	.	TRBD2	TRBV20-1	TRBJ2-5
TGTGCCAGCAGCGTAGCTAGCGGGGCTTACACCGGGGAGCTGTTTTTT	CASSVASGAYTGELFF	.	TRBD2	TRBV9	TRBJ2-2
TGTGCCAGCAGTTTAGATTGGCTAGCGGGATACACCGGGGAGCTGTTTTTT	CASSLDWLAGYTGELFF	.	TRBD2	TRBV27	TRBJ2-2
TGTGCCAGCAGCATAGTCGGGGGCGTGGCCTACAATGAGCAGTTCTTC	CASSIVGGVAYNEQFF	.	.	TRBV27	TRBJ2-1
TGTGCCAGCAGGATCCTCTCTGGCAACGAGCAGTACTTC	CASRILSGNEQYF	few	.	TRBV2	TRBJ2-7
TGTGCCAGCAGCGTAGTTGGGTCAGGGGTGAACACTGAAGCTTTCTTT	CASSVVGSGVNTEAFF	few	.	TRBV9	TRBJ1-1
TGTGCCAGCAGCCCGACAGGGATACAGCCCCAGCATTTT	CASSPTGIQPQHF	few	TRBD1	TRBV28	TRBJ1-5
TGTGCCAGCAGTTGGAGTGGAATTAATGAGCAGTTCTTC	CASSWSGINEQFF	.	.	TRBV27	TRBJ2-1
TGCAGTGCTGGTCTAGCGGATAGCTCCTACAATGAGCAGTTCTTC	CSAGLADSSYNEQFF	few	TRBD2	TRBV20-1	TRBJ2-1
TGTGCCAGCAGCTTCGGTGTCGGGAGAAGGACTGAAGCTTTCTTT	CASSFGVGRRTEAFF	few	.	TRBV11-2	TRBJ1-1